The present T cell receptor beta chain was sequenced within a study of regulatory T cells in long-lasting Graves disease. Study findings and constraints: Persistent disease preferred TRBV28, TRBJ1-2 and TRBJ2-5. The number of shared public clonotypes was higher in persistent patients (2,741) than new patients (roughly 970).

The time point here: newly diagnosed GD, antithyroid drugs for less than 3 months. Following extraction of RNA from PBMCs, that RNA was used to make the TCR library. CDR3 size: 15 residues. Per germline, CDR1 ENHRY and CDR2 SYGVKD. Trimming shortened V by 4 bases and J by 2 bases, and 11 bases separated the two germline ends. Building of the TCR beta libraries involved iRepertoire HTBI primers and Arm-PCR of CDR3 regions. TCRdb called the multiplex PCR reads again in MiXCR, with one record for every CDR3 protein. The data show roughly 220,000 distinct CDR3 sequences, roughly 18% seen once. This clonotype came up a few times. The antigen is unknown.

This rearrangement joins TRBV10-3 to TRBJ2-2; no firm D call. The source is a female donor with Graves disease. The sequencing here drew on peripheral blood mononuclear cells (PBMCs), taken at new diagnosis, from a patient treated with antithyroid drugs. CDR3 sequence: CAISASGSNTGELFF. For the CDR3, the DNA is TGTGCCATCAGTGCATCTGGATCAAACACCGGGGAGCTGTTTTTT.